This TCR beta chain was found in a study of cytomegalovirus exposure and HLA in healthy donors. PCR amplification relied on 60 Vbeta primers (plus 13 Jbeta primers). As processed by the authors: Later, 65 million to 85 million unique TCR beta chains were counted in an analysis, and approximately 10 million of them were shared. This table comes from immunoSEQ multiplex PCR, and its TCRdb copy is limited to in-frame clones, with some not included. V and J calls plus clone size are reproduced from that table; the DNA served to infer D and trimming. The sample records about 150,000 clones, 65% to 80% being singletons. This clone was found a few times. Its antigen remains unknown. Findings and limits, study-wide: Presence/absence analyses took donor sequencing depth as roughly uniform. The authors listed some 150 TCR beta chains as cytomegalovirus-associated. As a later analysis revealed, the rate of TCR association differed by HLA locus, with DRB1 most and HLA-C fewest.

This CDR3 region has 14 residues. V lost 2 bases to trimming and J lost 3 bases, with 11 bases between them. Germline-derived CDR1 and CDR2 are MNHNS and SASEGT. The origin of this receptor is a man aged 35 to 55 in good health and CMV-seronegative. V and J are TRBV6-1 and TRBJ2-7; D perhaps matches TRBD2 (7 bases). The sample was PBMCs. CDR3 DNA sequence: TGTGCCAGCAGTGAATTGGGAGGGGGCTACGAGCAGTACTTC. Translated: CASSELGGGYEQYF.